In this sample, the clone carrying this TCR beta chain turned up once. The same CDR3 can be traced to other DNA sequences in this sample. Produced via immunoSEQ multiplex PCR; TCRdb's table is partial and in-frame only. The sample comprises some 140,000 clones, 70% to 90% of which are singletons, and under 25% rests with the top ten. The sample belongs to a study of cytomegalovirus exposure and HLA in healthy donors. The V end lost 6 bases, the J end lost 2 bases, and 4 bases lay between the germline ends. In germline, CDR1 is SNHLY, CDR2 FYNNEI. CDR3 length: 11 residues. The gene calls are TRBV2 and TRBJ2-5; D call uncertain. The TCR was taken from a man between 18 and 29 years old in good health and CMV-seropositive. The sample comprised PBMCs. The CDR3 region is CASSLQETQYF. CDR3 DNA sequence: TGTGCCAGCAGCTTACAAGAGACCCAGTACTTC.